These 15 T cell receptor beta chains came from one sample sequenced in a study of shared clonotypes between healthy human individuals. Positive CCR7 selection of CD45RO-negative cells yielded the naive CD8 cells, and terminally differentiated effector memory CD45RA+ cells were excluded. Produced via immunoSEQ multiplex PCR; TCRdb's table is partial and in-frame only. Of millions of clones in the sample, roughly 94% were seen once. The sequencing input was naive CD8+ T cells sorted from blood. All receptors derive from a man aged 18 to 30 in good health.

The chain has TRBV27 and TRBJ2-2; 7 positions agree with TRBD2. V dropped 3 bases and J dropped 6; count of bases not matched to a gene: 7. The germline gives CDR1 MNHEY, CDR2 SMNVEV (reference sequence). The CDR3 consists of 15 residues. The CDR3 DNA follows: TGTGCCAGCAGTTTTGGGAGGGGTGGCCCCGGGGAGCTGTTTTTT. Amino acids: CASSFGRGGPGELFF.

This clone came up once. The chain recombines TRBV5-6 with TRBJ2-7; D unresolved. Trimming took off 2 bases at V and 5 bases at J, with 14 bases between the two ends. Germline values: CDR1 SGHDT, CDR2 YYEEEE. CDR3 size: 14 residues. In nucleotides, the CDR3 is TGTGCCAGCAGCTTAATCCAGGCTGGCGACGAGCAGTACTTC. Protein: CASSLIQAGDEQYF. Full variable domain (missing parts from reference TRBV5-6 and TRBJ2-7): DAGVTQSPTHLIKTRGQQVTLRCSPKSGHDTVSWYQQALGQGPQFIFQYYEEEERQRGNFPDRFSGHQFPNYSSELNVNALLLGDSALYLCASSLIQAGDEQYFGPGTRLTVT.

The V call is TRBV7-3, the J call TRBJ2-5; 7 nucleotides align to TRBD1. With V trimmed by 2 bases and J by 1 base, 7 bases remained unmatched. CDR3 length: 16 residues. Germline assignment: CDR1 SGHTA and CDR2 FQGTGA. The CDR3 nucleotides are TGTGCCAGCAGCTTAGGCTCAGGGGGTAGCCAAGAGACCCAGTACTTC. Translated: CASSLGSGGSQETQYF.

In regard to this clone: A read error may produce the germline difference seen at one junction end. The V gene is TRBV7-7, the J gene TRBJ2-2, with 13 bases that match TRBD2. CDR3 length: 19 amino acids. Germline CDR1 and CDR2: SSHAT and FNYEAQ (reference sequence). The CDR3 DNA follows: TGTGCTAGCAGCTTAGCGGTGGGACTAGCGGGAACGAACACCGGGGAGCTGTTTTTT. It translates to CASSLAVGLAGTNTGELFF.

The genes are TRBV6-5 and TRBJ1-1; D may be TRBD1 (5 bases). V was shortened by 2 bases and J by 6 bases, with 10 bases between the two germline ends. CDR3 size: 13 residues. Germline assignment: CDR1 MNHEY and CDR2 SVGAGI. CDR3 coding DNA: TGTGCCAGCAGTTACATGGGGGGAGCTGAAGCTTTCTTT. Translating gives CASSYMGGAEAFF.

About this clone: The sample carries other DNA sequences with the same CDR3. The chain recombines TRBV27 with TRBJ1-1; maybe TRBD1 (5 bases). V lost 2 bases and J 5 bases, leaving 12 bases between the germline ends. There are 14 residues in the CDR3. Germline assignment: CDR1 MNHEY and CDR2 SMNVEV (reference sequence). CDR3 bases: TGTGCCAGCAGTTTAGGGGGGAGTGGGACTGAAGCTTTCTTT. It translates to CASSLGGSGTEAFF.

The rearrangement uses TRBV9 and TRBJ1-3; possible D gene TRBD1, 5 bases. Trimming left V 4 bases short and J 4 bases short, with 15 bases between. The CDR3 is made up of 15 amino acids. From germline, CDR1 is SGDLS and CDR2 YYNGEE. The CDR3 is CASSPQGAGGNTIYF. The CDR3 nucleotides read TGTGCCAGCAGCCCCCAAGGGGCAGGGGGAAACACCATATATTTT.

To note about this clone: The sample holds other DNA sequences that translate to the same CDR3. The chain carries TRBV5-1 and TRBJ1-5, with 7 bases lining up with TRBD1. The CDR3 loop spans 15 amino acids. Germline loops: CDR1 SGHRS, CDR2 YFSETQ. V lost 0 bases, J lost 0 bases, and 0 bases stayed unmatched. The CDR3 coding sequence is TGCGCCAGCAGCTTGGGACAGGGTAGCAATCAGCCCCAGCATTTT. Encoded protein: CASSLGQGSNQPQHF. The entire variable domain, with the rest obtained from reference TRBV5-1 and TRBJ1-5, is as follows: KAGVTQTPRYLIKTRGQQVTLSCSPISGHRSVSWYQQTPGQGLQFLFEYFSETQRNKGNFPGRFSGRQFSNSRSEMNVSTLELGDSALYLCASSLGQGSNQPQHFGDGTRLSIL.

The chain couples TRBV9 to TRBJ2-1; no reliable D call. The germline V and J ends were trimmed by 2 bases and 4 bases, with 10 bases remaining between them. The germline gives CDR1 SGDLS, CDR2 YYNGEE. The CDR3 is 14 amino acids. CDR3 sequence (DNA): TGTGCCAGCAGCGTTCGACCTGGATACAATGAGCAGTTCTTC. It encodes CASSVRPGYNEQFF.

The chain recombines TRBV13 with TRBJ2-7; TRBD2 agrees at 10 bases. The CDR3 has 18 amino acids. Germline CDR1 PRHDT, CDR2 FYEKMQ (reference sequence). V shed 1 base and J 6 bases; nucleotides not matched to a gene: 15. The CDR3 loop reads CASSLEGNGELAGVEQYF. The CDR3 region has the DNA TGTGCCAGCAGCTTAGAGGGGAACGGGGAGCTAGCGGGAGTCGAGCAGTACTTC.

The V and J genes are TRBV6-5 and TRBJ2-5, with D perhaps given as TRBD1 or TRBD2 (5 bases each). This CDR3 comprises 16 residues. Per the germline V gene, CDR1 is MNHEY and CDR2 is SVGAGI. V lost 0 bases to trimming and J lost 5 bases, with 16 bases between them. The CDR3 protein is CASSYSPGAVVETQYF. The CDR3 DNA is TGTGCCAGCAGTTACTCCCCCGGGGCGGTGGTCGAGACCCAGTACTTC.

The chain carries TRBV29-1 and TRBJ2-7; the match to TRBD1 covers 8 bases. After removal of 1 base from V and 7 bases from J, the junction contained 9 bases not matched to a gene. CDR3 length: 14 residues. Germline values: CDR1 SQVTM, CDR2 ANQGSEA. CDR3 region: CSVEGGQGAREQYF. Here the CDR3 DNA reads TGCAGCGTTGAAGGGGGTCAGGGGGCGCGTGAGCAGTACTTC.

For the CDR3, the DNA is TGCGCCAGCAGCTTGGCTACAAATGAGCAGTTCTTC. Protein: CASSLATNEQFF. The gene calls are TRBV5-1 and TRBJ2-1; D not certain. The V gene lost 0 bases and the J gene lost 7 bases, with 5 bases spanning the gap. The CDR3 length is 12 residues. Germline CDR1 and CDR2: SGHRS and YFSETQ.

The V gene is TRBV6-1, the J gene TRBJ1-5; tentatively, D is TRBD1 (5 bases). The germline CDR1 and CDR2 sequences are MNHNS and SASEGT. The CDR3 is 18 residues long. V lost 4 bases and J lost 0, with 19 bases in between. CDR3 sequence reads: CASSVRDSGSTSNQPQHF. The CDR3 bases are TGTGCCAGCAGTGTGAGGGATTCAGGGTCCACTAGCAATCAGCCCCAGCATTTT.

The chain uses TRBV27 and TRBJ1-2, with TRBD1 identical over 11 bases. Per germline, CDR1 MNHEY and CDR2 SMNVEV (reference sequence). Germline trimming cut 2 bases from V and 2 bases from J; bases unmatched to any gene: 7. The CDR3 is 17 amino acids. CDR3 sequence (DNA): TGTGCCAGCAGTTTAGGGACAGGGGGAGGTGGGAACTATGGCTACACCTTC. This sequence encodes CASSLGTGGGGNYGYTF.